The present TCR beta chain was sequenced within a study of T cells in Graves' hyperthyroidism and ophthalmopathy (dated by TCRdb to between 2018 and 2021). Study-level background: To identify TCR V-J signatures that set the groups apart, the researchers used a discovery cohort of about a hundred patients, made up of roughly 45 with Graves' ophthalmopathy and 57 with stable Graves' hyperthyroidism. Prospective prediction of ophthalmopathy was tested in an independent validation cohort of approximately 19 hyperthyroidism patients and some 17 patients who later progressed to ophthalmopathy. The 100 discovery patients were randomly split 7:3 into training and test sets. In over five Graves' hyperthyroidism patients, the study also compared T-cell repertoires from thyroid tissue with T-cell repertoires from blood. Once sampling was done, hyperthyroidism patients were given methimazole at a starting dose of 30 mg daily, whereas ophthalmopathy patients were given high-dose intravenous methylprednisolone. The paper reports TCR Vbeta CDR3 sequencing of over 130 peripheral blood samples: some 44 ophthalmopathy, over 70 hyperthyroidism and around 17 progressor patients. Points the paper makes about the study in general: In validation, progression to ophthalmopathy was predicted by the model with 70.59% sensitivity and just over 72% specificity, a median of 6.5 months before onset. Sample size was not statistically predetermined, and blinding of investigators to group allocation was not performed. Most expanded thyroid clonotypes (frequency above 0.001) were also detected in blood, suggesting blood repertoires may reflect thyroid immune responses. Ophthalmopathy was separated from stable hyperthyroidism by a 13 V-J signature model, with over 85% sensitivity and 81% to 82% specificity obtained in cross-validation and 80%/75% obtained in testing.

Any patient with an uncontrolled infection, another autoimmune disease, pregnancy or lactation was excluded. Diagnoses were based on clinical symptoms, serum thyroxine and TRAb, thyroid ultrasound and orbital computed tomography. Total RNA was extracted with Trizol reagent, and quality was checked on an Agilent 2100 Bioanalyzer. In regard to this clonotype: What this receptor recognizes is not known. There are no base qualities to consult, and no much larger clone falls within one base.

Amplification of TCR beta CDR3 regions was carried out from RNA transcripts. A first-round RT-PCR of the TCR CDR3 used the HTBI primer set with the Qiagen OneStep RT-PCR kit. Libraries were constructed in a second round of multiplex PCR, after which size selection and purification were carried out. Sequencing of the libraries was done on an Illumina HiSeq2000 using paired-end 100 bp reads. In the original analysis: SOAPnuke was used to process the raw data, with reads discarded if the reads contained adapters or uncalled bases, had a mean Phred below 15, or lacked an exact constant-primer or identifier match. High-quality paired reads were merged using COPE v1.2.5, and each unique nucleotide sequence was defined as a clonotype. MiTCR v1.1 was used to align clonotypes to the IMGT TRBV, TRBD and TRBJ reference segments. Only V-J combinations with frequency above 0.0001, covering about 99% of repertoires, were analysed. The TCS score was defined as the ratio of F50 (clonal expansion) to E x V (chaos), calculated using BLOSUM62-based TCRdist between CDR3 peptides within each V-J. Welch's t-statistics and random forest reduced fewer than 550 V-J features to some 14, which were used in a naive Bayes classifier (R e1071). Thyroid-blood repertoire similarity was quantified with the Morisita-Horn index. The public reads were quality trimmed at Q25 with fastp and then assembled into clones with MiXCR by TCRdb, keeping productive beta chains. Duplicate CDR3 protein sequences are folded into a single record with the most common DNA and genes. What appears here as the V and J calls and clone size reflects TCRdb's work, not the paper's. The sample data list 500,000 to 650,000 distinct CDR3 sequences, and 40% to 50% of these were observed just once. 44% of the sample belongs to the ten largest clones.

The CDR3 holds 13 amino acids from the cysteine to the phenylalanine. CDR3 DNA only is kept here, 39 bases in frame from base 1. V ends up 8 bases short and J 4 bases short, with an unmatched junction base count of 4. What was sequenced was peripheral blood or thyroid tissue (not recorded which). The TCR sequence derives from an adult woman with Graves' disease, either hyperthyroidism or ophthalmopathy (not recorded which). The rearranged segments are TRBV12-3 or TRBV12-4 and TRBJ1-1, and TRBD1 matches 10 of the central bases. The DNA reads TGTGCCAGCGGGACAGGGGACCCCACTGAAGCTTTCTTT. It codes for CASGTGDPTEAFF.